A single sample is the source of the 18 T cell receptor beta chains below, sequenced in a study of blood T cell repertoires in COVID-19. Generated by immunoSEQ multiplex PCR, the TCRdb table keeps only in-frame clones and is missing some. The sample carries 85,000 to 90,000 clones, around four fifths recorded once. Sequencing was performed on peripheral blood. The receptors originated from a man in his 70s with acute or convalescent COVID-19.

The rearrangement links TRBV18 to TRBJ2-5, with D possibly being TRBD2 (5 bases). The CDR3 consists of 15 residues. CDR1 KGHSH and CDR2 LQKENI come from the germline V gene. The germline V and J ends were trimmed by 2 bases and 5 bases, with 15 bases remaining between them. The CDR3 DNA reads TGTGCCAGCTCACCATCCGCAGCGGCCGGGGAGACCCAGTACTTC. Translation: CASSPSAAAGETQYF.

This chain connects TRBV10-2 to TRBJ2-3; 10 positions agree with TRBD2. The CDR3 totals 14 residues. J lost 6 bases, V lost 6 bases, and 6 bases had no gene match. The germline gives CDR1 WSHSY, CDR2 SAAADI. DNA for the CDR3: TGCGCCAGCAGACTAGCGGGGAAGGGGGATACGCAGTATTTT. This encodes CASRLAGKGDTQYF.

This chain links TRBV6-5 with TRBJ1-1; 8 bases fit TRBD1. CDR1 and CDR2 (germline): MNHEY, SVGAGI. V lost 10 bases and J lost 3; bases outside the gene matches: 10. This CDR3 contains 14 residues. In nucleotides, the CDR3 is TGTGCCACCCTCCCGGGACAGGCCTACACTGAAGCTTTCTTT. It specifies CATLPGQAYTEAFF.

The chain is built from TRBV29-1 and TRBJ1-1, with 9 bases that match TRBD1. With V trimmed by 6 bases and J by 1 base, 6 bases remained unmatched. Germline CDR1 and CDR2: SQVTM and ANQGSEA. This CDR3 has 14 residues. CDR3 amino acids: CSVHRGLANTEAFF. In nucleotides, the CDR3 is TGCAGCGTACACAGGGGGCTGGCGAACACTGAAGCTTTCTTT.

This clone was counted a single time. The CDR3, as DNA: TGTGCCAGCAGCTCCCGTGGGGGGGGGAACACCGGGGAGCTGTTTTTT. Amino acid sequence: CASSSRGGGNTGELFF. This chain links TRBV7-6 with TRBJ2-2, with TRBD2 matching over 7 bases. After removal of 4 bases from V and 1 base from J, the junction contained 6 bases not matched to a gene. Germline CDR1 and CDR2: SGHVS and FNYEAQ. This CDR3 comprises 16 residues.

In regard to this clone: This CDR3 is also generated by other DNA sequences in the sample. The V gene is TRBV7-8, the J gene TRBJ2-7; 16 nucleotides align to TRBD2. Per germline, CDR1 SGHVS and CDR2 FQNEAQ. Trimming removed 3 bases from V and 2 bases from J; junction bases left unmatched: 7. CDR3 length: 18 residues. This CDR3 reads CASSFGGLAGGPAYEQYF. CDR3 DNA sequence: TGTGCCAGCAGCTTCGGGGGACTAGCGGGGGGGCCCGCCTACGAGCAGTACTTC.

The chain has TRBV12-3 or TRBV12-4 and TRBJ1-5; a weak D match, TRBD1 (5 bases). The CDR3 has 13 residues. The V end was cut by 0 bases, the J end by 7 bases, with 7 bases between. CDR3 loop: CASSLAGGQPQHF. The CDR3 nucleotides are TGTGCCAGCAGTTTAGCGGGGGGACAGCCCCAGCATTTT.

The V and J genes are TRBV5-6 and TRBJ1-6; D gene ambiguous. CDR1 is SGHDT, CDR2 YYEEEE, per germline. The ends were cut back, 0 bases at V and 7 bases at J, with 5 bases in the middle. The CDR3 loop spans 13 amino acids. CDR3 coding DNA: TGTGCCAGCAGCTTGGAGCCCAATTCACCCCTCCACTTT. Residues: CASSLEPNSPLHF.

This sequence joins TRBV28 and TRBJ1-2, with 8 bases matching TRBD1. Trimming at V came to 1 base and at J to 8 bases, leaving 6 bases not matched to a gene. This CDR3 spans 14 amino acids. Germline CDR1 and CDR2: MDHEN and SYDVKM. The DNA for the CDR3 is TGTGCCAGCAGTTTATTTGGCAGGGGGCGGGGCTACACCTTC. It specifies CASSLFGRGRGYTF.

The V and J genes are TRBV5-6 and TRBJ1-6; weak D call: TRBD1 (6 bases). V lost 4 bases to trimming and J lost 0 bases, with 14 bases between them. The CDR3 loop spans 17 amino acids. Germline assignment: CDR1 SGHDT and CDR2 YYEEEE. CDR3 nucleotides: TGTGCCAGCAGCACACAGGGTCAGCACTCCTATAATTCACCCCTCCACTTT. It specifies CASSTQGQHSYNSPLHF.

The chain uses TRBV5-4 and TRBJ2-3; D not certain. This CDR3 is 13 amino acids long. V lost 0 bases to trimming and J lost 6 bases, with 8 bases between them. Germline V lookup: CDR1 SGHNT, CDR2 YYREEE (reference sequence). The CDR3 sequence is CASSLVEMDTQYF. CDR3 coding DNA: TGTGCCAGCAGCTTGGTGGAGATGGATACGCAGTATTTT. Combining the CDR3 with reference TRBV5-4 and TRBJ2-3 gives the whole variable domain ETGVTQSPTHLIKTRGQQVTLRCSSQSGHNTVSWYQQALGQGPQFIFQYYREEENGRGNFPPRFSGLQFPNYSSELNVNALELDDSALYLCASSLVEMDTQYFGPGTRLTVL.

The chain employs TRBV19 and TRBJ1-5; D uncertain. The CDR3 is 13 residues long. Germline loops: CDR1 LNHDA, CDR2 SQIVND (reference sequence). Deletions cut 3 bases from V and 7 bases from J, with 10 bases between. CDR3 residues: CASSIGRGQPQHF. The DNA of the CDR3 is TGTGCCAGTAGTATTGGTAGAGGGCAGCCCCAGCATTTT.

The chain carries TRBV19 and TRBJ1-6; D gene unclear. This CDR3 comprises 16 residues. CDR1 and CDR2 from the germline V gene are LNHDA and SQIVND (reference sequence). V was trimmed by 3 bases and J by 4 bases, leaving 13 bases between them. The CDR3 region has the DNA TGTGCCAGTAGTATCGGAAAGAACGGGTATAATTCACCCCTCCACTTT. It yields the protein CASSIGKNGYNSPLHF.

The CDR3 sequence is CASSRTGGNQPQHF. The CDR3 DNA follows: TGCGCCAGCAGCCGTACAGGGGGCAATCAGCCCCAGCATTTT. This sequence joins TRBV5-1 and TRBJ1-5, with 7 nucleotides matching TRBD1. This CDR3 spans 14 amino acids. Germline values: CDR1 SGHRS, CDR2 YFSETQ. Trimming cost V 4 bases and J 2 bases; bases outside gene matches: 3.

V and J are TRBV28 and TRBJ2-5, with 8 bases matching TRBD2. CDR1 MDHEN and CDR2 SYDVKM come from the germline V gene. The CDR3 runs to 17 residues. V trimming: 2 bases; J trimming: 4 bases; junction bases outside the gene matches: 12. The CDR3 DNA follows: TGTGCCAGCAGTTTAAGCCGCCGACTAGCGAGGGGAGAGACCCAGTACTTC. This sequence encodes CASSLSRRLARGETQYF.

The CDR3 loop reads CASSRSLDRPFSGNTIYF. The CDR3 DNA reads TGTGCCAGCAGCCGGTCGCTAGACAGGCCCTTCTCTGGAAACACCATATATTTT. V and J are TRBV4-2 and TRBJ1-3, with D possibly being TRBD1 (6 bases). CDR1 is LGHNA, CDR2 YNFKEQ, per germline. Trimming stripped 4 bases from V and 0 bases from J, with 19 bases between. This CDR3 contains 18 residues.

The chain has TRBV6-6 and TRBJ2-7; 10 nucleotides match TRBD1. J was trimmed by 3 bases and V by 4 bases; bases with no gene match: 9. The CDR3 loop spans 16 amino acids. Germline assignment: CDR1 MNHNY and CDR2 SVGAGI (reference sequence). The CDR3 is CASSFLIRDRGYEQYF. The CDR3, as DNA: TGTGCCAGCAGTTTTTTAATCCGGGACAGGGGCTACGAGCAGTACTTC.

This clone came up once. This rearrangement joins TRBV6-6 to TRBJ1-2; a possible D gene is TRBD1 (5 bases). V lost 5 bases, J lost 6 bases, and 19 bases lay in between. The CDR3 covers 15 residues. Per the germline V gene, CDR1 is MNHNY and CDR2 is SVGAGI (reference sequence). CDR3 protein: CASSPPGRRGDGYTF. CDR3 bases: TGTGCCAGCAGTCCCCCGGGACGTCGGGGGGATGGCTACACCTTC.